This entry lists 2 T cell receptor beta chains sequenced from one sample in a study of a mutant IDH1 vaccine in newly diagnosed glioma (dated by TCRdb to about 2021). The time point label here, explained by the study, means: week 5, during vaccination. A 20-mer mutant IDH1 peptide at 300 micrograms in Montanide made up each vaccine dose, which was injected subcutaneously together with topical imiquimod. Their specific antigens are unknown. Receptor libraries were prepared by the immunoSEQ multiplex PCR assay. TCRdb retrieved this table from immuneACCESS and kept in-frame rearrangements only. Not all clones are present; in checked studies, unresolved V genes account for under half, and no reason is known for the remainder. A total of about 26,000 clones appear in this sample, roughly 80% of them only once. The top ten clones comprise approximately 7.7% of the sample. The starting material was PBMCs, obtained from a glioma patient whose treatment included an IDH1 peptide vaccine. All receptors derive from a man aged 40-49 years with glioma. Some clones in this sample may be carry-over from other donors' samples.

The chain carries TRBV11-1 and TRBJ1-1; 7 nucleotides match TRBD1. CDR1 and CDR2 from the germline V gene are SGHAT and FQDESV (reference sequence). The CDR3 totals 14 residues. After removal of 2 bases from V and 6 bases from J, the junction contained 6 bases not matched to a gene. CDR3 coding DNA: TGTGCCAGCAGCTTAACGACAGGGCTTGCTGAAGCTTTCTTT. Amino acid sequence: CASSLTTGLAEAFF.

The rearrangement links TRBV6-5 to TRBJ1-2; 7 nucleotides line up with TRBD1. V dropped 0 bases and J dropped 4; count of bases not matched to a gene: 2. This CDR3 is built from 14 residues. CDR1 MNHEY and CDR2 SVGAGI come from the germline V gene. The CDR3 sequence: CASSYSGTVYGYTF. CDR3 DNA: TGTGCCAGCAGTTACTCCGGGACAGTCTATGGCTACACCTTC.